The 7 T cell receptor beta chains below come from one sample, sequenced in a study of blood T cells in healthy people across ages. The use of a sample-barcoded 5' primer and a J-beta primer mix characterized a second PCR of about 6 to 11 cycles. TCRdb redid the calling of the 5' RACE reads with MiXCR, one entry per CDR3 protein. This repertoire shows about 640,000 distinct CDR3 sequences, 58% found once; its top ten account for approximately 40%. Sequenced sample: blood. Every receptor here comes from a man in his fifties or sixties in good health.

In its sample, this clonotype was seen a few times. This sequence joins TRBV6-5 and TRBJ1-4; weak D call: TRBD1 (6 bases). The V and J ends lost 8 bases and 0 bases respectively, with 10 bases between them. This CDR3 is built from 14 residues. CDR1 MNHEY and CDR2 SVGAGI come from the germline V gene. The CDR3 DNA reads TGTGCCAGCGCGGACAGTGCAACTAATGAAAAACTGTTTTTT. Protein product: CASADSATNEKLFF.

J is TRBJ2-5 and V is TRBV9, with a possible D match to TRBD2 (5 bases). The CDR3 spans 16 residues. Germline CDR1 reads SGDLS; CDR2 reads YYNGEE. The V end was cut by 0 bases, the J end by 4 bases, with 16 bases between. In nucleotides, the CDR3 is TGTGCCAGCAGCGTAGGAGGAGGCGGTACGAGAGAGACCCAGTACTTC. This encodes CASSVGGGGTRETQYF.

This clonotype was counted between two and nine times. This chain links TRBV4-1 with TRBJ2-1; possibly TRBD1 for D (6 bases). Trimming pared 0 bases from V and 1 base from J, leaving 7 bases between. From germline, CDR1 is MGHRA and CDR2 YSYEKL. This CDR3 has 15 amino acids. The CDR3 DNA reads as TGCGCCAGCAGCCAAGAGGGGGCGTCCTACAATGAGCAGTTCTTC. Its protein product is CASSQEGASYNEQFF.

The J gene is TRBJ1-4, the V gene TRBV4-1, with unresolved D. Trimming pared 1 base from V and 2 bases from J, leaving 11 bases between. Germline assignment: CDR1 MGHRA and CDR2 YSYEKL. The CDR3 contains 16 residues. The CDR3 bases are TGCGCCAGCAGCCAAGCTTCGAGGGCCACTAATGAAAAACTGTTTTTT. Its translation is CASSQASRATNEKLFF.

V and J are TRBV5-1 and TRBJ2-1; 9 bases align to TRBD1. Germline V gene lookup returns CDR1 SGHRS and CDR2 YFSETQ. There are 16 residues in the CDR3. V lost 0 bases and J lost 0; bases outside the gene matches: 1. CDR3 DNA sequence: TGCGCCAGCAGCTTGGCGGGACAGGGCTCCTACAATGAGCAGTTCTTC. Translation: CASSLAGQGSYNEQFF.

The sample holds a few counts of this clonotype. CDR3 coding DNA: TGCGCCAGCAGCTTGGTTCGTCCCTTGAGCGCCTACGAGCAGTACTTC. It is translated as CASSLVRPLSAYEQYF. The V gene is TRBV5-1, the J gene TRBJ2-7; unclear D gene. Germline assignment: CDR1 SGHRS and CDR2 YFSETQ. The CDR3 spans 16 residues. V lost 0 bases and J 2 bases, leaving 15 bases between the germline ends.

This clonotype was counted a few times. This chain uses TRBV5-1 with TRBJ2-1, with D uncertain. The CDR3 runs 14 residues. Germline CDR1 SGHRS, CDR2 YFSETQ. Between the trimmed V and J ends, which lost 4 bases and 6 bases, there was a span of 14 bases. The CDR3 here is CASSPGEVFNEQFF. The CDR3 DNA follows: TGCGCCAGCAGCCCCGGTGAGGTCTTCAATGAGCAGTTCTTC.